This T cell receptor beta chain emerged from a study of blood T cell repertoires in COVID-19. Recruited during active infection, patients (from Seattle) were subsequently followed longitudinally. Per the original methods: From reference gene primer amplification, estimates of nucleated cell counts were derived. Produced via immunoSEQ multiplex PCR; TCRdb's table is partial and in-frame only. That table is the source of V, J and clone size, and D and trimming were worked out from the DNA. This sample carries around 160,000 clones, approximately 87% of them seen once, and the ten largest clones take 10%. Germline values: CDR1 LGHDT, CDR2 YNNKEL (reference sequence). Deletions cut 4 bases from V and 0 bases from J, with 6 bases between. The CDR3 totals 14 residues.

The chain is built from TRBV3-1 (or the pseudogene TRBV3-2) and TRBJ1-4; D not resolved. The sequence was collected from a woman in her 70s with COVID-19, enrolled during active disease. The sequenced material came from peripheral blood. The CDR3 bases are TGTGCCAGCAGCCGAGGTACAACTAATGAAAAACTGTTTTTT. Amino acid sequence: CASSRGTTNEKLFF.